Shown below are 26 T cell receptor beta chains from a single sample sequenced in a study of identical twins. TCRdb re-derived calls from the 5' RACE reads in MiXCR, one entry per CDR3 protein. The table lists hundreds of thousands of distinct CDR3 sequences, roughly 20% of them singletons. These sequences were also reported in another study, on T cells expressing NK-cell markers.

The sequenced sample consisted of PBMCs. These receptors came from a woman aged 18-30 years in good health.

The chain couples TRBV3-1 to TRBJ2-7; no reliable D call. Per germline, CDR1 LGHDT and CDR2 YNNKEL (reference sequence). Trimming shortened V by 0 bases and J by 4 bases, and 13 bases separated the two germline ends. This CDR3 region has 15 residues. The CDR3 DNA follows: TGTGCCAGCAGCCAAGACCCGGGTTCGGTTTACGAGCAGTACTTC. This gives the protein CASSQDPGSVYEQYF.

This clonotype was observed at least ten times. The CDR3 reads CASSPRDFQETQYF. CDR3 DNA: TGTGCCAGCAGTCCCCGGGACTTCCAAGAGACCCAGTACTTC. V and J are TRBV12-3 or TRBV12-4 and TRBJ2-5; D might be TRBD2 (6 bases). There are 14 residues in the CDR3. V was shortened by 5 bases and J by 1 base, with 11 bases between the two germline ends.

This chain connects TRBV7-3 to TRBJ1-1, with D possibly being TRBD1 (5 bases). CDR1 and CDR2 from the germline V gene are SGHTA and FQGTGA. Deletions cut 3 bases from V and 1 base from J, with 15 bases between. The CDR3 totals 16 residues. The CDR3, as DNA: TGTGCCAGCAGCTTTGGGGGTAGGGGCCAGAACACTGAAGCTTTCTTT. Translation: CASSFGGRGQNTEAFF. Variable domain in full (rest from reference TRBV7-3 and TRBJ1-1): GAGVSQTPSNKVTEKGKYVELRCDPISGHTALYWYRQSLGQGPEFLIYFQGTGAADDSGLPNDRFFAVRPEGSVSTLKIQRTERGDSAVYLCASSFGGRGQNTEAFFGQGTRLTVV.

This clonotype was found a few times. The chain has TRBV20-1 and TRBJ2-5; possible D gene TRBD2, 5 bases. V was clipped by 4 bases and J by 3 bases, with 12 bases between them. The CDR3 covers 13 residues. From germline, CDR1 is DFQATT and CDR2 SNEGSKA (reference sequence). The CDR3 region has the DNA TGCAGTGCTACTCGGACTGGAAAAGAGACCCAGTACTTC. It codes for CSATRTGKETQYF.

This clonotype has just a few counts. This chain connects TRBV5-5 to TRBJ2-1; tentatively, D is TRBD2 (7 bases). The ends were cut back, 0 bases at V and 4 bases at J, with 17 bases in the middle. The CDR3 is 17 amino acids. CDR1 and CDR2 (germline): SGHKS, YYEKEE (reference sequence). For the CDR3, the DNA is TGTGCCAGCAGCTTGGCCAATGGGGGGGGGCTGTACAATGAGCAGTTCTTC. Residues: CASSLANGGGLYNEQFF.

Only a few counts were recorded for this clonotype. This rearrangement joins TRBV6-1 to TRBJ1-5; 8 bases map to TRBD1. Unmatched junction bases numbered 7, after V lost 5 bases and J lost 7 bases. The CDR3 length is 14 residues. The germline V gene encodes CDR1 MNHNS and CDR2 SASEGT. The CDR3 region is CASSTRTGSQPQHF. In DNA, the CDR3 is TGTGCCAGCAGTACCCGGACAGGGTCCCAGCCCCAGCATTTT.

This clonotype has ten or more counts. The chain joins TRBV9 to TRBJ2-4, with 7 bases that match TRBD2. The V gene end was trimmed by 1 base and the J gene end by 5 bases; junction bases not matched to a gene: 9. From germline, CDR1 is SGDLS and CDR2 YYNGEE. CDR3 length equals 16 residues. This chain's CDR3 is CASSVSLRTSENIQYF. The CDR3 nucleotides are TGTGCCAGCAGCGTAAGCCTGCGAACTAGCGAAAACATTCAGTACTTC. Full variable domain (outside the CDR3, taken from reference TRBV9 and TRBJ2-4): DSGVTQTPKHLITATGQRVTLRCSPRSGDLSVYWYQQSLDQGLQFLIQYYNGEERAKGNILERFSAQQFPDLHSELNLSSLELGDSALYFCASSVSLRTSENIQYFGAGTRLSVL.

This clonotype has a count of ten or more. The chain uses TRBV12-3 or TRBV12-4 and TRBJ2-7; TRBD2 matches at 8 bases. CDR3 length: 19 amino acids. With V trimmed by 6 bases and J by 0 bases, 19 bases remained unmatched. The CDR3 sequence is CASRREIGLAPSTSYEQYF. CDR3 sequence (DNA): TGTGCCAGCAGGCGAGAAATAGGACTAGCCCCATCTACCTCCTACGAGCAGTACTTC.

This clonotype was seen at least ten times. V is TRBV12-3 or TRBV12-4 and J is TRBJ1-1; D might be TRBD1 (6 bases). This CDR3 has 11 residues. V gave up 7 bases and J gave up 6 bases, with 9 bases separating them. The DNA for the CDR3 is TGTGCCAGCATCCAGGGGTCTGAAGCTTTCTTT. It translates to CASIQGSEAFF.

The chain is built from TRBV6-2 or TRBV6-3 and TRBJ2-1, with unresolved D. CDR3 length equals 16 residues. Germline CDR1 and CDR2: MNHEY and SVGEGT. Trimming cost V 8 bases and J 9 bases, with 26 bases left between them. Here the CDR3 DNA reads TGTGCCAGCCGTAGCAGACACTTACCCGTATGGGGTGAGCAGTTCTTC. Amino acids: CASRSRHLPVWGEQFF.

The gene calls are TRBV30 and TRBJ2-1; D is undetermined. V was trimmed by 0 bases and J by 5 bases, leaving 8 bases between them. The CDR3 has 13 amino acids. The germline gives CDR1 GTSNPN, CDR2 SVGIG (reference sequence). In DNA, the CDR3 is TGTGCCTGGAGTGTTCAAGACCACAATGAGCAGTTCTTC. It translates to CAWSVQDHNEQFF.

The rearrangement joins TRBV4-3 to TRBJ2-4; TRBD2 aligns across 8 bases. This CDR3 is built from 13 residues. V gave up 4 bases and J gave up 9 bases; unmatched junction bases: 5. The germline gives CDR1 LGHNA, CDR2 YSLEER. CDR3 in amino acids: CASSPGTRAIQYF. The CDR3 region has the DNA TGCGCCAGCAGCCCGGGGACTAGAGCCATTCAGTACTTC.

The chain uses TRBV29-1 and TRBJ2-7; maybe TRBD1 (6 bases). Germline CDR1 reads SQVTM; CDR2 reads ANQGSEA. This CDR3 contains 11 residues. The V and J ends lost 4 bases and 7 bases respectively, with 11 bases between them. Here the CDR3 reads CSVGGRSEQYF. In nucleotides, the CDR3 is TGCAGCGTTGGGGGGCGGTCTGAGCAGTACTTC.

This clonotype showed up just a few times. The rearrangement uses TRBV7-3 and TRBJ2-7, with 8 positions matching TRBD2. CDR1 is SGHTA and CDR2 is FQGTGA in the germline V gene. This CDR3 comprises 14 residues. J lost 5 bases, V lost 2 bases, and 5 bases had no gene match. Here the CDR3 DNA reads TGTGCCAGCAGCTTACGCGGGGGGCGGGACGAGCAGTACTTC. Protein: CASSLRGGRDEQYF.

The chain is built from TRBV4-3 and TRBJ2-1; 8 nucleotides align to TRBD1. CDR1 and CDR2 from the germline V gene are LGHNA and YSLEER. J gave up 5 bases and V 5 bases, and 8 bases lay outside the gene matches. The CDR3 is made up of 15 amino acids. CDR3 amino acids: CASSTYRGANNEQFF. As DNA, the CDR3 is TGCGCCAGCAGCACCTACAGGGGGGCCAACAATGAGCAGTTCTTC.

This clonotype was detected a few times. The V call is TRBV10-3, the J call TRBJ1-5; no clear D. Trimming left V 0 bases short and J 10 bases short, with 16 bases between. Per germline, CDR1 ENHRY and CDR2 SYGVKD. The CDR3 totals 15 residues. The CDR3 sequence is CAISESGSRGTPQHF. The CDR3 bases are TGTGCCATCAGTGAGTCTGGCAGTAGAGGAACTCCCCAGCATTTT.

This clonotype appeared once. This chain joins TRBV14 and TRBJ2-5; 10 nucleotides align to TRBD2. Per the germline V gene, CDR1 is SGHDN and CDR2 is FVKESK. J was trimmed by 10 bases and V by 5 bases; bases with no gene match: 13. The length of the CDR3 is 15 residues. CDR3 nucleotide sequence: TGTGCCAGCAGCGCCCCAGCGGGGGGGACTTGGAGCCAGTACTTC. It yields the protein CASSAPAGGTWSQYF.

The rearrangement joins TRBV28 to TRBJ2-1, with D hard to call. CDR1 and CDR2 (germline): MDHEN, SYDVKM. This CDR3 is 12 amino acids long. Trimming left V 4 bases short and J 9 bases short, with 10 bases between. The CDR3: CASSWRVGEQFF. In DNA form, the CDR3 reads TGTGCCAGCAGTTGGCGTGTGGGTGAGCAGTTCTTC.

The V and J genes are TRBV10-3 and TRBJ2-7; D unclear. The CDR3 totals 13 residues. Between the trimmed V and J ends, which lost 7 bases and 5 bases, there was a span of 15 bases. The germline V gene has CDR1 ENHRY and CDR2 SYGVKD. CDR3 loop: CAIITESFNEQYF. The CDR3 DNA reads as TGTGCCATCATAACGGAGAGCTTCAACGAGCAGTACTTC.

The V gene is TRBV7-2, the J gene TRBJ2-1, with 9 bases lining up with TRBD2. The junction had 11 bases not matched to a gene; V was cut back by 5 bases and J by 15 bases. The germline CDR1 and CDR2 sequences are SGHTA and FQGNSA. This CDR3 is 13 amino acids long. The CDR3 region is CASSQTPGLAVFF. The DNA for the CDR3 is TGTGCCAGCAGCCAGACCCCGGGACTAGCAGTGTTCTTC.

This clonotype was recorded a few times. The chain has TRBV12-3 or TRBV12-4 and TRBJ1-1; D remains ambiguous. The CDR3 sequence is 13 residues long. Trimming stripped 1 base from V and 11 bases from J, with 14 bases between. The CDR3 DNA is TGTGCCAGCAGTTTAGATGGTGTGAGTCGGGCTTTCTTT. Its protein is CASSLDGVSRAFF.

The chain employs TRBV7-6 and TRBJ2-3; D possibly uses TRBD1 or TRBD2 (5 bases each). With 2 bases removed from V and 3 bases from J, the gap between germline ends came to 12 bases. The CDR3 sequence is 15 residues long. CDR1 SGHVS and CDR2 FNYEAQ come from the germline V gene. The DNA for the CDR3 is TGTGCCAGCAGCTTACGGGGCCTTACTACAGATACGCAGTATTTT. It encodes CASSLRGLTTDTQYF.

This chain uses TRBV15 with TRBJ2-1; D is undetermined. Trimming took 0 bases from V and 8 from J, leaving 11 bases between them. The CDR3 is 14 residues long. CDR1 is LNHNV, CDR2 YYDKDF, per germline (reference sequence). CDR3 nucleotide sequence: TGTGCCACCAGCAGAGATGGGATAGCCGATGAGCAGTTCTTC. As protein: CATSRDGIADEQFF.

This clonotype is termed medium-sized. The chain has TRBV20-1 and TRBJ2-7; 12 bases map to TRBD2. Germline V gene lookup returns CDR1 DFQATT and CDR2 SNEGSKA (reference sequence). V lost 5 bases and J lost 3; bases outside the gene matches: 5. The CDR3 covers 14 residues. The CDR3 region is CSAASSGRGYEQYF. CDR3 sequence (DNA): TGCAGTGCTGCCTCTAGCGGGAGGGGCTACGAGCAGTACTTC.

The chain uses TRBV6-1 and TRBJ1-2; 7 positions match TRBD1. Unmatched junction bases numbered 10, after V lost 11 bases and J lost 4 bases. Germline CDR1 is MNHNS and CDR2 is SASEGT. This CDR3 is built from 13 residues. The CDR3 is CAGRQGPGYGYTF. DNA for the CDR3: TGTGCCGGAAGACAGGGCCCAGGCTATGGCTACACCTTC.

At least ten counts were recorded for this clonotype. The V call is TRBV7-2, the J call TRBJ1-1; no clear D. The V gene lost 4 bases and the J gene lost 0 bases, with 12 bases spanning the gap. The germline CDR1 and CDR2 sequences are SGHTA and FQGNSA. The CDR3 is 15 residues long. The DNA of the CDR3 is TGTGCCAGCAGCTCGCGGCAGGTTATGAACACTGAAGCTTTCTTT. This translates into CASSSRQVMNTEAFF.